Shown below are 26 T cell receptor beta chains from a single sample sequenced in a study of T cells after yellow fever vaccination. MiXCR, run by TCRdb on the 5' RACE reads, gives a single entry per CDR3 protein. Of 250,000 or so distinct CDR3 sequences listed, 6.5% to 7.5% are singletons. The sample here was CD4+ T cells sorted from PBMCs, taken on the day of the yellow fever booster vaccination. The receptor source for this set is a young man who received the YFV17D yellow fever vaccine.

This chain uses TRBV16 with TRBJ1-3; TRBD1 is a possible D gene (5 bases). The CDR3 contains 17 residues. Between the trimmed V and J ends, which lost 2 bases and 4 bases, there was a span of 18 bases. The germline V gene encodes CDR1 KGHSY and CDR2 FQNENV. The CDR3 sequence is CASSQDLRPRGGNTIYF. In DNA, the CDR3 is TGTGCCAGCAGCCAAGACCTTCGACCCCGGGGGGGAAACACCATATATTTT.

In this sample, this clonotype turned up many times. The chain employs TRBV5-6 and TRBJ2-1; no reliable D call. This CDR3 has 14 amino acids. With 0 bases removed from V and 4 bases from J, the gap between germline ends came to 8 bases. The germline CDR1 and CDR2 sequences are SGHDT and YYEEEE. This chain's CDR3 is CASSLDRVYNEQFF. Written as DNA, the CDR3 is TGTGCCAGCAGCTTGGATCGGGTGTACAATGAGCAGTTCTTC.

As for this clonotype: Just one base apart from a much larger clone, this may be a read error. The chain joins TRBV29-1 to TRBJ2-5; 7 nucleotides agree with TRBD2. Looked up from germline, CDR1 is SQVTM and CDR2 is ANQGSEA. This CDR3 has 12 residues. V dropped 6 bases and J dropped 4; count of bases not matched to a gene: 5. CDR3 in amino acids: CSVSSGLETQYF. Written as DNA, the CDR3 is TGCAGCGTCAGTAGCGGGCTAGAGACCCAGTACTTC.

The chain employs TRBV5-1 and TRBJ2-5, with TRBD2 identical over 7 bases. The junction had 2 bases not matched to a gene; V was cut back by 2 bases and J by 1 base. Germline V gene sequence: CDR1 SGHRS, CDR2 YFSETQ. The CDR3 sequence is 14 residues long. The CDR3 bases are TGCGCCAGCAGCTTACTAGCGTCCCAAGAGACCCAGTACTTC. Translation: CASSLLASQETQYF.

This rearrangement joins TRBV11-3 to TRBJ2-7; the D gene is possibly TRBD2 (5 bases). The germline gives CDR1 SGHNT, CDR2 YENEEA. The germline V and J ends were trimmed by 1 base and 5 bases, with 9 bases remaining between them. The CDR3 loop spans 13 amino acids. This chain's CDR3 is CASSLVVGDEQYF. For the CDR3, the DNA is TGTGCCAGCAGCTTAGTGGTCGGGGACGAGCAGTACTTC.

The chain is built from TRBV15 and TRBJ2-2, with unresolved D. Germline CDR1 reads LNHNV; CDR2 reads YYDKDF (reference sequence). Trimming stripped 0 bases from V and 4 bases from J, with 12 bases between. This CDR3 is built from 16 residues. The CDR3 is CATSRDTAEITGELFF. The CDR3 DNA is TGTGCCACCAGCAGAGATACGGCGGAAATCACCGGGGAGCTGTTTTTT.

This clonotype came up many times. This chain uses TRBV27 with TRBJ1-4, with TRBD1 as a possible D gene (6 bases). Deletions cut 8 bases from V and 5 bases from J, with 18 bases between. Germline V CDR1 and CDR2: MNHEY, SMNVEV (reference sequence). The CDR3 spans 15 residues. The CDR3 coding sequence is TGTGCCAGCCGCCCAGCAGGGGCCCAGAATGAAAAACTGTTTTTT. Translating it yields CASRPAGAQNEKLFF.

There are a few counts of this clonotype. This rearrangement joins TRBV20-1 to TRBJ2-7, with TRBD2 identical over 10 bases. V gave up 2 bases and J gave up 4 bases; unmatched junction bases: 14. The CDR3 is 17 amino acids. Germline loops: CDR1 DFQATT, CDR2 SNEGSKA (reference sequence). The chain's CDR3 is CSARRPSGSPGVYEQYF. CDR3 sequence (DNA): TGCAGTGCTAGAAGGCCTAGCGGGAGTCCCGGAGTTTACGAGCAGTACTTC.

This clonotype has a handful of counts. CDR3 bases: TGCGCCAGCAGCCAAGGGGAAGGGCGAGTCCCGCAGTATTTT. Translating it yields CASSQGEGRVPQYF. This sequence joins TRBV4-1 and TRBJ2-3, with no clear D. Trimming took off 1 base at V and 10 bases at J, with 15 bases between the two ends. The CDR3 spans 14 residues. Looked up from germline, CDR1 is MGHRA and CDR2 is YSYEKL.

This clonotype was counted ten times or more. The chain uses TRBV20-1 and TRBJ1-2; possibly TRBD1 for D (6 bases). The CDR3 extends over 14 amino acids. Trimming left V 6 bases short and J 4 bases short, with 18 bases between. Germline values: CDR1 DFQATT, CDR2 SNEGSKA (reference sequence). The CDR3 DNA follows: TGCAGTGCCGGGGAACAGGGACCAACCTATGGCTACACCTTC. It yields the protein CSAGEQGPTYGYTF.

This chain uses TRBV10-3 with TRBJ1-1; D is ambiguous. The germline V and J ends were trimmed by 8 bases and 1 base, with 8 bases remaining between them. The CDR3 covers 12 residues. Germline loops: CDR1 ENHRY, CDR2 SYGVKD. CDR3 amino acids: CAIGRENTEAFF. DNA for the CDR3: TGTGCCATCGGAAGGGAGAACACTGAAGCTTTCTTT.

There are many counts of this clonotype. The CDR3, as DNA: TGTGCCAGCAGCCCGCTGGAGGGGGGTGGCTACAATGAGCAGTTCTTC. Its translation: CASSPLEGGGYNEQFF. The chain uses TRBV7-9 and TRBJ2-1, with D tentatively TRBD1 or TRBD2 (6 bases each). Trimming shortened V by 5 bases and J by 3 bases, and 17 bases separated the two germline ends. The CDR3 covers 16 residues. Germline assignment: CDR1 SEHNR and CDR2 FQNEAQ (reference sequence).

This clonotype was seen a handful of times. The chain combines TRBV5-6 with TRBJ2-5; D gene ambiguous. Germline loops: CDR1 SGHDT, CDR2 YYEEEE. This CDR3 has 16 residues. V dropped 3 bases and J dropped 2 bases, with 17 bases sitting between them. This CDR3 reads CASSWGNLRRQETQYF. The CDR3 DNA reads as TGTGCCAGCAGCTGGGGTAATTTGAGGCGGCAAGAGACCCAGTACTTC.

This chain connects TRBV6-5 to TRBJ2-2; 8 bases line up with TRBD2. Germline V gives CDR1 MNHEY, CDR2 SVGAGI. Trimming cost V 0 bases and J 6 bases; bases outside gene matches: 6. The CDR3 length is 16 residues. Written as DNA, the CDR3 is TGTGCCAGCAGTTACTCAGGAGCGGGAGAGGCCGGGGAGCTGTTTTTT. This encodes CASSYSGAGEAGELFF.

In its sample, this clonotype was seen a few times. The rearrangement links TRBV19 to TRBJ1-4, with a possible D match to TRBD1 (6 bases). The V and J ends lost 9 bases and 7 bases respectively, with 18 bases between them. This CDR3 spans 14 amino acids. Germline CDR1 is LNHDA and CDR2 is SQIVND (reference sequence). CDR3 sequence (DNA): TGTGCCAGCACCCCCCGGGGGGCTCTTGAAAAACTGTTTTTT. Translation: CASTPRGALEKLFF.

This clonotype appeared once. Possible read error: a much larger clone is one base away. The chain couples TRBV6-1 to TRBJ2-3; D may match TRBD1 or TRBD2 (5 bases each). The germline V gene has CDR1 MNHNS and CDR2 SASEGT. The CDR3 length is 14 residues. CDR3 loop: CANSARDPTDTQYF. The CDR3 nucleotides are TGTGCCAACAGTGCCAGGGACCCCACAGATACGCAGTATTTT.

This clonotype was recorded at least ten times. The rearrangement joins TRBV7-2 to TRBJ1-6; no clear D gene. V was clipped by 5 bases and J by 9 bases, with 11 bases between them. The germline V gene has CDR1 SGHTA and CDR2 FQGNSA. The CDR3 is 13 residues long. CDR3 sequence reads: CASSPDFPSPLHF. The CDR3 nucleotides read TGTGCCAGCAGCCCGGACTTCCCTTCACCCCTCCACTTT.

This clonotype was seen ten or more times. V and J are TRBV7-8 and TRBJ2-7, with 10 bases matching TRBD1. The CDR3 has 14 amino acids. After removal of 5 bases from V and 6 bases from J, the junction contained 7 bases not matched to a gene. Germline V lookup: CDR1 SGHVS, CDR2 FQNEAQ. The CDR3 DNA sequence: TGTGCCAGCAGCGTCCTGGGACAGGGGCTCGAGCAGTACTTC. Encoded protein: CASSVLGQGLEQYF.

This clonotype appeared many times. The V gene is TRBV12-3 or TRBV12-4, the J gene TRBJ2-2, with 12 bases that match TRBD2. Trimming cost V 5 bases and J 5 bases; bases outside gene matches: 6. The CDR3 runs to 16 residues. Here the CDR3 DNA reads TGTGCCAGCAGTCCACGACTAGCGGGAGTAACCGGGGAGCTGTTTTTT. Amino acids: CASSPRLAGVTGELFF.

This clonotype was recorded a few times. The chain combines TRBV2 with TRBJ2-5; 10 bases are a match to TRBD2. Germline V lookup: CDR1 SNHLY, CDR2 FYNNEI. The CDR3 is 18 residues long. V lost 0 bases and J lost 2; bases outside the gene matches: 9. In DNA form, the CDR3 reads TGTGCCAGCAGTGAAGCTGTGGAAGCGGGAGGGGGACAAGAGACCCAGTACTTC. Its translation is CASSEAVEAGGGQETQYF. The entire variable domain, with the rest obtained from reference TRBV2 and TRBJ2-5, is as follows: EPEVTQTPSHQVTQMGQEVILRCVPISNHLYFYWYRQILGQKVEFLVSFYNNEISEKSEIFDDQFSVERPDGSNFTLKIRSTKLEDSAMYFCASSEAVEAGGGQETQYFGPGTRLLVL.

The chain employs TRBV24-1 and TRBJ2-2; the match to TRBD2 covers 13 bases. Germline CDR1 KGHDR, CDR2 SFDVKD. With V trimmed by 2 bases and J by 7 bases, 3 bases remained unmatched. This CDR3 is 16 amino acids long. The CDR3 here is CATSDSGTSGIGELFF. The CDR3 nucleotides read TGTGCCACCAGTGATTCCGGGACTAGCGGGATCGGGGAGCTGTTTTTT.

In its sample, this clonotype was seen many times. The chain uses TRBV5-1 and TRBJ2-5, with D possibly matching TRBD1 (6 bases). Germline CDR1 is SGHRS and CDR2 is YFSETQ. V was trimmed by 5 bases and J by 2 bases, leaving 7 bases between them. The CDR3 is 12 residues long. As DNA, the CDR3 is TGCGCCAGCAGAGGGGGACAAGAGACCCAGTACTTC. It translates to CASRGGQETQYF.

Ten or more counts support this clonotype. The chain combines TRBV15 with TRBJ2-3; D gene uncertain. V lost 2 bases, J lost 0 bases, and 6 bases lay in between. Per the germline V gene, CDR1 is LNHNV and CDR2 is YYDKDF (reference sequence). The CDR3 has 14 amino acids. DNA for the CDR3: TGTGCCACCAGCAGACTTATTAGCACAGATACGCAGTATTTT. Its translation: CATSRLISTDTQYF.

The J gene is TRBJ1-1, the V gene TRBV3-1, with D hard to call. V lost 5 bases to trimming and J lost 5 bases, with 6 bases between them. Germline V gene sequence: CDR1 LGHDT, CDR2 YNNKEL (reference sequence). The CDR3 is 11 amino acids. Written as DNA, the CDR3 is TGTGCCAGCAGCGCCAGGACTGAAGCTTTCTTT. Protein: CASSARTEAFF.

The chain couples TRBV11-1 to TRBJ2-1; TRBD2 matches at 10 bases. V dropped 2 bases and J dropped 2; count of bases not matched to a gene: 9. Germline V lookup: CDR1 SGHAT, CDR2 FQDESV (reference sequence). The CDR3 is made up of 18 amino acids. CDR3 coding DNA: TGTGCCAGCAGCTTACCATATCGACTAGCGGGCACCTACAATGAGCAGTTCTTC. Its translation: CASSLPYRLAGTYNEQFF.

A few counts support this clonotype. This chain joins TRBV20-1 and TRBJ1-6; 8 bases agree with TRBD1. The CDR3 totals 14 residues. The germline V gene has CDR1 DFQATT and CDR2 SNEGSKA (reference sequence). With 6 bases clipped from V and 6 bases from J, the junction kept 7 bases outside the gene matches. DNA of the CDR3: TGCAGTGCCATCGTTACAGGGGGTAATTCACCCCTCCACTTT. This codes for CSAIVTGGNSPLHF.